Presented here are 12 T cell receptor beta chains from one specimen sequenced in a study of cytomegalovirus exposure and HLA in healthy donors (TCRdb year 2017). Library method: the immunoSEQ multiplex PCR assay. For the multiplex PCR, a mixture combining 60 forward primers for TCR Vbeta segments and 13 reverse primers for TCR Jbeta segments was used. The source is immuneACCESS, and TCRdb retained only in-frame sequences with V and J called. Part of the clones is not carried over; for the studies checked, unresolved V genes explain less than half of this, and the remainder is unexplained. The sample table lists roughly 90,000 clones, about 84% of them with a count of one. The ten largest clones represent roughly 2% of the sample. Material for sequencing was PBMCs. These receptors came from a man aged 18 to 30 in good health and CMV-seronegative.

The rearrangement uses TRBV18 and TRBJ1-2; 7 nucleotides align to TRBD1. The V gene end was trimmed by 2 bases and the J gene end by 6 bases; junction bases not matched to a gene: 9. Germline-derived CDR1 and CDR2 are KGHSH and LQKENI. CDR3 length: 15 residues. The CDR3 loop reads CASSPGQVGRDGYTF. For the CDR3, the DNA is TGTGCCAGCTCACCAGGACAGGTCGGCAGGGATGGCTACACCTTC.

This chain connects TRBV5-8 to TRBJ1-1; perhaps TRBD1 as D (5 bases). This CDR3 is 15 amino acids long. Germline CDR1 is SGHTS and CDR2 is YDEGEE. Deletions cut 1 base from V and 4 bases from J, with 14 bases between. The CDR3 DNA sequence: TGTGCCAGCAGCTTGAGCGCGGGGGTGACCACTGAAGCTTTCTTT. Amino acids: CASSLSAGVTTEAFF.

The rearrangement joins TRBV11-2 to TRBJ1-2, with TRBD1 matching over 8 bases. V lost 5 bases and J lost 7; bases outside the gene matches: 12. There are 15 residues in the CDR3. CDR1 and CDR2 (germline): SGHAT, FQNNGV. This CDR3 reads CASSPLQGAGRGYTF. The CDR3 DNA is TGTGCCAGCAGCCCCCTGCAGGGGGCCGGGCGTGGCTACACCTTC.

The rearrangement joins TRBV4-2 to TRBJ2-5; tentatively, D is TRBD1 (5 bases). The J call may be in error: the DNA end matches TRBJ2-7 better. Germline V gene sequence: CDR1 LGHNA, CDR2 YNFKEQ. CDR3 size: 13 residues. The CDR3, as DNA: TGTGCCAGCAGCCCCGACAGACTCCACGAGCAGTACTTC. Translated, it gives CASSPDRLHEQYF.

The gene calls are TRBV13 and TRBJ2-2, with a tentative D call TRBD1 (6 bases). The germline V gene has CDR1 PRHDT and CDR2 FYEKMQ (reference sequence). Trimming shortened V by 4 bases and J by 7 bases, and 10 bases separated the two germline ends. The CDR3 has 13 residues. CDR3 protein: CASSYRGIGELFF. The CDR3 coding sequence is TGTGCCAGCAGCTATAGGGGGATCGGGGAGCTGTTTTTT.

The V and J genes are TRBV5-4 and TRBJ2-3; 13 positions agree with TRBD2. The CDR3 covers 18 residues. The V segment lost 4 bases and the J segment 6 bases; nucleotides outside the gene matches: 14. Germline CDR1 is SGHNT and CDR2 is YYREEE (reference sequence). The CDR3 DNA is TGTGCCAGCAGCCATTCACTGGGGACTAGCGGGGACGGGGATACGCAGTATTTT. Amino acids: CASSHSLGTSGDGDTQYF.

The rearrangement links TRBV11-2 to TRBJ2-5; D is ambiguous. The better agreement between TRBJ2-7 and the DNA end casts doubt on the J call. This CDR3 comprises 15 residues. Germline CDR1 reads SGHAT; CDR2 reads FQNNGV. The CDR3 DNA reads TGTGCCAGCAGCTTTAATGGGCAGCAATCCTACGAGCAGTACTTC. The encoded protein is CASSFNGQQSYEQYF.

V gene TRBV30 combines with J gene TRBJ1-1, with TRBD1 as a possible D gene (5 bases). CDR3 size: 12 residues. Germline CDR1 GTSNPN, CDR2 SVGIG (reference sequence). Trimming took 5 bases from V and 2 from J, leaving 9 bases between them. The CDR3 nucleotides read TGTGCCTGGGACAGATTAAACACTGAAGCTTTCTTT. It yields the protein CAWDRLNTEAFF.

The gene calls are TRBV19 and TRBJ2-2; D ambiguous. CDR3 size: 14 residues. CDR1 and CDR2 (germline): LNHDA, SQIVND (reference sequence). Between the trimmed V and J ends, which lost 8 bases and 1 base, there was a span of 11 bases. The DNA for the CDR3 is TGTGCCAGTCGCCTTCAGGAGAACACCGGGGAGCTGTTTTTT. It yields the protein CASRLQENTGELFF.

The chain combines TRBV4-2 with TRBJ1-2, with D maybe TRBD1 (5 bases). Trimming stripped 3 bases from V and 6 bases from J, with 20 bases between. The germline CDR1 and CDR2 sequences are LGHNA and YNFKEQ. This CDR3 is 16 amino acids long. The DNA for the CDR3 is TGTGCCAGCAGCCAGGAGGGCACCGGGACGGTCGATGGCTACACCTTC. It is translated as CASSQEGTGTVDGYTF.

The V gene is TRBV4-1, the J gene TRBJ1-1, with D uncertain. CDR3 length: 13 residues. Germline values: CDR1 MGHRA, CDR2 YSYEKL. V was pared by 1 base and J by 4 bases, with 7 bases between. CDR3 nucleotide sequence: TGCGCCAGCAGCCAAGCGCTATTCACTGAAGCTTTCTTT. Encoded protein: CASSQALFTEAFF.

The chain recombines TRBV6-1 with TRBJ2-3, with 9 bases matching TRBD1. This CDR3 is built from 14 residues. V lost 5 bases to trimming and J lost 5 bases; unmatched junction nucleotides: 5. Germline V gene sequence: CDR1 MNHNS, CDR2 SASEGT. CDR3 region: CASSFDRGVDTQYF. CDR3 coding DNA: TGTGCCAGCAGTTTCGACAGGGGGGTAGATACGCAGTATTTT.